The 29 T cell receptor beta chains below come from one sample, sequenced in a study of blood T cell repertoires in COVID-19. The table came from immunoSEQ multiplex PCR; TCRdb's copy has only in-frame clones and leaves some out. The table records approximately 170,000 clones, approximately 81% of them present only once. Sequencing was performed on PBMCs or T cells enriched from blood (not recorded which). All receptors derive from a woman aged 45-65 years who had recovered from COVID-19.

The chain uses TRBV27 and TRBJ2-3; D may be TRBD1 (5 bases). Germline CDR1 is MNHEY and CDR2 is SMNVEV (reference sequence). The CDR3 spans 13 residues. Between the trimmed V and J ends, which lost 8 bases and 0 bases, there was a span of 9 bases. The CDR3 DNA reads TGTGCCAGCGGCAGGGCTAGCACAGATACGCAGTATTTT. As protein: CASGRASTDTQYF.

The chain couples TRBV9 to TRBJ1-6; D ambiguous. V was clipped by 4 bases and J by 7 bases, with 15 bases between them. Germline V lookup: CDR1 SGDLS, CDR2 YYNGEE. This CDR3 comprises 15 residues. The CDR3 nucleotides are TGTGCCAGCAGCACCCTGCCGGGGTTCAATTCACCCCTCCACTTT. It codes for CASSTLPGFNSPLHF.

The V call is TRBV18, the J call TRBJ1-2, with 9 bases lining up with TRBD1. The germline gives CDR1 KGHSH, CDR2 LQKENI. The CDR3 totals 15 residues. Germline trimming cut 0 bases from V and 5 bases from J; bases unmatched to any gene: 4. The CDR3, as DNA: TGTGCCAGCTCACCACCGTTGACAGGGGGATATGGCTACACCTTC. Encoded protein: CASSPPLTGGYGYTF.

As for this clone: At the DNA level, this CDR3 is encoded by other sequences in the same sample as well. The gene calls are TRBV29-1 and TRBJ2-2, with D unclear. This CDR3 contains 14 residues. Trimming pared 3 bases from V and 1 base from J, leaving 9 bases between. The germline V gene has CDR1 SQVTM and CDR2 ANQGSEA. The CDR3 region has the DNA TGCAGCGTTGATAGAGGCCTGAACACCGGGGAGCTGTTTTTT. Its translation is CSVDRGLNTGELFF.

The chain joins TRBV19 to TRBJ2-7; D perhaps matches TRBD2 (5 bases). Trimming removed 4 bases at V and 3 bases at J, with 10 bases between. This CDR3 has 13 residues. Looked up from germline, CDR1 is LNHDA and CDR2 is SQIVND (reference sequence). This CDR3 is CASSSRGNYEQYF. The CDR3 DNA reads TGTGCCAGTAGTAGCCGGGGTAACTACGAGCAGTACTTC.

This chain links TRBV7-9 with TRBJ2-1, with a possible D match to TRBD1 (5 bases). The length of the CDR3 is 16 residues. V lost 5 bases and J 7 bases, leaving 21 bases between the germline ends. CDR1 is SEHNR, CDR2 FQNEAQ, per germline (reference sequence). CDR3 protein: CASSQGPSRALNEQFF. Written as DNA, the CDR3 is TGTGCCAGCAGCCAAGGGCCCTCCAGGGCCTTAAATGAGCAGTTCTTC.

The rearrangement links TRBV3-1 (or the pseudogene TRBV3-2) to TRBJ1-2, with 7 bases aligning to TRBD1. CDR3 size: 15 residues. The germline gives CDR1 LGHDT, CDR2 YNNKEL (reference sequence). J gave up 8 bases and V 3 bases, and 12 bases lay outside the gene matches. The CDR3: CASSQKDRKAGGYTF. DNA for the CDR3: TGTGCCAGCAGCCAGAAGGACAGGAAGGCGGGCGGCTACACCTTC.

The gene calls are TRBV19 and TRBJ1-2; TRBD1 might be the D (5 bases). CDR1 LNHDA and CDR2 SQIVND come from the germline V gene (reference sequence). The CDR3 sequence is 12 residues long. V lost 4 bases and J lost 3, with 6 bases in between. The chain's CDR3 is CASSRGDYGYTF. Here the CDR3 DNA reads TGTGCCAGTAGTAGGGGGGACTATGGCTACACCTTC.

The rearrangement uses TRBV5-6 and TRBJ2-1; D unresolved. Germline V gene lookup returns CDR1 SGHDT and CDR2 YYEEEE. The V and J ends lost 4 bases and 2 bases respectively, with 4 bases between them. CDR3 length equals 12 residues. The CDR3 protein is CASSLPYNEQFF. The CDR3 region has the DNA TGTGCCAGCAGCCTCCCCTACAATGAGCAGTTCTTC.

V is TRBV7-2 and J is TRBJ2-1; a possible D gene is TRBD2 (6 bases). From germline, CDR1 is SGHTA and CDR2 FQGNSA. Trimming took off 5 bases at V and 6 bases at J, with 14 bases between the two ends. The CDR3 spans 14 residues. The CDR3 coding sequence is TGTGCCAGCAGCATGTTGGGGGGACGCAATGAGCAGTTCTTC. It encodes CASSMLGGRNEQFF.

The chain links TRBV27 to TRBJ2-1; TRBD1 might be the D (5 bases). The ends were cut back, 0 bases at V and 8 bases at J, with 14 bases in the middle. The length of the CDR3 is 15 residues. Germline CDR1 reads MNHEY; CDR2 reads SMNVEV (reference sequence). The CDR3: CASSLSQGLGDEQFF. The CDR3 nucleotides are TGTGCCAGCAGTTTATCCCAGGGCCTAGGGGATGAGCAGTTCTTC.

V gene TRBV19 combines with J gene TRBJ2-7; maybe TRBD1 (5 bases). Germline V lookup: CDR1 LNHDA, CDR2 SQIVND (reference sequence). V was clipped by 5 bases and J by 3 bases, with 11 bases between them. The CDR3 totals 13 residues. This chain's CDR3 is CASSSRANYEQYF. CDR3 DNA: TGTGCCAGTAGTTCCAGGGCAAACTACGAGCAGTACTTC.

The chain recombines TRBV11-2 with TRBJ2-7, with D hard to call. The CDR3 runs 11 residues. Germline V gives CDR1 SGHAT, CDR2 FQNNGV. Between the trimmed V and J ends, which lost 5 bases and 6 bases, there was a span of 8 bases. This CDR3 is CASSPPGEQYF. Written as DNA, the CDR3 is TGTGCCAGCAGCCCCCCCGGCGAGCAGTACTTC.

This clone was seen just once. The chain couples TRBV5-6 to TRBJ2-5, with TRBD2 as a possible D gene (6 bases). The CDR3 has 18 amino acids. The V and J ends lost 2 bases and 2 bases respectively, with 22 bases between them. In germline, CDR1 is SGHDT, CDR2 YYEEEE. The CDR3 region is CASSFRTLAWREQETQYF. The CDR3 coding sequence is TGTGCCAGCAGCTTTCGTACGTTAGCGTGGCGGGAACAAGAGACCCAGTACTTC. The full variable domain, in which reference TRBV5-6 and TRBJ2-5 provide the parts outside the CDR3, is DAGVTQSPTHLIKTRGQQVTLRCSPKSGHDTVSWYQQALGQGPQFIFQYYEEEERQRGNFPDRFSGHQFPNYSSELNVNALLLGDSALYLCASSFRTLAWREQETQYFGPGTRLLVL.

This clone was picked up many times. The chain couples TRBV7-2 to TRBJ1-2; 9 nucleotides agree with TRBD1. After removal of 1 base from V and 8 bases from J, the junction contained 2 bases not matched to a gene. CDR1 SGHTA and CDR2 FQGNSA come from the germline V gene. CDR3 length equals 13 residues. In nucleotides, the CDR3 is TGTGCCAGCAGCTTAGTGGGACAGGGAGGCTACACCTTC. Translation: CASSLVGQGGYTF.

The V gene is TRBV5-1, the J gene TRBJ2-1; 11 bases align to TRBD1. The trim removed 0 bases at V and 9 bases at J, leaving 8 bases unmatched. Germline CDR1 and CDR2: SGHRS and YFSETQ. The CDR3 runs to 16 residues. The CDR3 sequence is CASSLVGQGEGVEQFF. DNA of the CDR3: TGCGCCAGCAGCTTGGTGGGACAGGGGGAAGGAGTTGAGCAGTTCTTC.

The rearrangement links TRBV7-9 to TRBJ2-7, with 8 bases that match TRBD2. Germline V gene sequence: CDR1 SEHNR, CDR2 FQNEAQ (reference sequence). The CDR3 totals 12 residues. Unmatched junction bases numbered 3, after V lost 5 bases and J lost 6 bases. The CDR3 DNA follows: TGTGCCAGCAGCCCGGGGGGGGCCGAGCAGTACTTC. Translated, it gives CASSPGGAEQYF.

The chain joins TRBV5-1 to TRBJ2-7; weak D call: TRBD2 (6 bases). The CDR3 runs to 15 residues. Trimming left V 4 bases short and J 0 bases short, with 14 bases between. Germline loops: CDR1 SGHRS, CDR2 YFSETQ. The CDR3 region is CASSPSSGSSYEQYF. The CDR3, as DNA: TGCGCCAGCAGCCCTAGTTCCGGGAGCTCCTACGAGCAGTACTTC.

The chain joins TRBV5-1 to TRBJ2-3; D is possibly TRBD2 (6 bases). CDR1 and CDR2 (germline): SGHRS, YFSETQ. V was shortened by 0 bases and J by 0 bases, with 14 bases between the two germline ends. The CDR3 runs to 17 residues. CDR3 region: CASSLAVASASTDTQYF. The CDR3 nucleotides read TGCGCCAGCAGCTTGGCTGTGGCTAGCGCTAGCACAGATACGCAGTATTTT.

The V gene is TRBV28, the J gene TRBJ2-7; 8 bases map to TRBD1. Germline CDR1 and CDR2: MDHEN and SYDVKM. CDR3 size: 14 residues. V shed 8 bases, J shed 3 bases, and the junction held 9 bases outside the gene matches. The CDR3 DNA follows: TGTGCCAGCTCTTTGACAGGGGAAGGCTACGAGCAGTACTTC. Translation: CASSLTGEGYEQYF.

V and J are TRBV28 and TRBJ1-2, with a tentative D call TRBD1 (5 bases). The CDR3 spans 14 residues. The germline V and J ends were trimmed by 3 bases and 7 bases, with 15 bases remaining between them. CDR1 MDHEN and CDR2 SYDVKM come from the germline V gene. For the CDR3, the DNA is TGTGCCAGCAGTTTTGCGGGGGTCCTAAGTGGCTACACCTTC. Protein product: CASSFAGVLSGYTF.

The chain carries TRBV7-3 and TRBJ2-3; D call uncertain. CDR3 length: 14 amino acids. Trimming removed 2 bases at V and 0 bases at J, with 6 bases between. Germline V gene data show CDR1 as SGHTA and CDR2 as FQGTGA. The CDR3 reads CASSLGLSTDTQYF. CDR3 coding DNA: TGTGCCAGCAGCTTAGGGCTGAGCACAGATACGCAGTATTTT.

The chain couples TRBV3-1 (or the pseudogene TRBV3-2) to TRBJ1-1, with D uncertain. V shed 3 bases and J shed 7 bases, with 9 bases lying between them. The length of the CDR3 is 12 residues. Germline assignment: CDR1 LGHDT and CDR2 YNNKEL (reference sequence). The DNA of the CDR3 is TGTGCCAGCAGCCAGAGGGCGGGTGAAGCTTTCTTT. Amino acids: CASSQRAGEAFF.

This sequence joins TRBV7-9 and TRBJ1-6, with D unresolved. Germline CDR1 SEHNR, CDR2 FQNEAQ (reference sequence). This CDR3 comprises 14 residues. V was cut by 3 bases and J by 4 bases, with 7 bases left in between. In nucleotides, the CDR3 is TGTGCCAGCAGCTTGGGAGGGTATAATTCACCCCTCCACTTT. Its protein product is CASSLGGYNSPLHF.

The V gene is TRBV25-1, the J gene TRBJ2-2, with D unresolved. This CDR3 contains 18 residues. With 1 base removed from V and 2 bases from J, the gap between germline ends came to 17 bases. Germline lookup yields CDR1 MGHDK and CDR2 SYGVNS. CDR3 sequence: CASSELGSGVLNTGELFF. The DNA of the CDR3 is TGTGCCAGCAGTGAATTAGGATCGGGTGTTCTAAACACCGGGGAGCTGTTTTTT.

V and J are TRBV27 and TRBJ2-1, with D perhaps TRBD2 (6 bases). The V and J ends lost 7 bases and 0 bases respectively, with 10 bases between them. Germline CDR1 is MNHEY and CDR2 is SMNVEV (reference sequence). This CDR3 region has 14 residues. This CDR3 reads CASKGGDSYNEQFF. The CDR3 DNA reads TGTGCCAGCAAAGGAGGGGACTCCTACAATGAGCAGTTCTTC.

DNA of the CDR3: TGTGCCAGCAGCCTAAACAGGGGGCTCATGGATGAAAAACTGTTTTTT. Translation gives CASSLNRGLMDEKLFF. The chain couples TRBV3-1 (or the pseudogene TRBV3-2) to TRBJ1-4; TRBD1 agrees at 9 bases. CDR3 length: 16 amino acids. The ends lost 4 bases at V and 6 bases at J; junction bases unmatched: 9. CDR1 LGHDT and CDR2 YNNKEL come from the germline V gene (reference sequence).

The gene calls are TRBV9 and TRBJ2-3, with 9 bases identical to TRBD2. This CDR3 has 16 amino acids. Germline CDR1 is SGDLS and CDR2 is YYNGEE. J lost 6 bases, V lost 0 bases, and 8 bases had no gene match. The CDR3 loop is CASSVGAGGPVDTQYF. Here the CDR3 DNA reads TGTGCCAGCAGCGTAGGGGCGGGGGGGCCGGTGGATACGCAGTATTTT.

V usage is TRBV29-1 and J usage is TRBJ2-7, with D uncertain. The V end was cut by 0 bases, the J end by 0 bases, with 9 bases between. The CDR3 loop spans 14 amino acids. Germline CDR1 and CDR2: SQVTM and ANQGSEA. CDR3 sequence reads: CSVEDLRNSYEQYF. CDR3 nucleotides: TGCAGCGTTGAAGATTTGAGGAACTCCTACGAGCAGTACTTC.